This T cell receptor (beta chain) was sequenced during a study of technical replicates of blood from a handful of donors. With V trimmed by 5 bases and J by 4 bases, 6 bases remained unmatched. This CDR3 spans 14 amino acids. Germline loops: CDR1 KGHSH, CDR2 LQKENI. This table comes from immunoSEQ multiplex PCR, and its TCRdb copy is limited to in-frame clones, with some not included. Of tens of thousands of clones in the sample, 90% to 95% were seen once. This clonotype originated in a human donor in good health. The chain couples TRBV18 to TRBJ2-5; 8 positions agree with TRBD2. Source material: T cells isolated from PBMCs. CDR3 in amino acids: CASSTRLAGETQYF. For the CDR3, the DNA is TGTGCCAGCTCAACAAGGCTAGCGGGAGAGACCCAGTACTTC.